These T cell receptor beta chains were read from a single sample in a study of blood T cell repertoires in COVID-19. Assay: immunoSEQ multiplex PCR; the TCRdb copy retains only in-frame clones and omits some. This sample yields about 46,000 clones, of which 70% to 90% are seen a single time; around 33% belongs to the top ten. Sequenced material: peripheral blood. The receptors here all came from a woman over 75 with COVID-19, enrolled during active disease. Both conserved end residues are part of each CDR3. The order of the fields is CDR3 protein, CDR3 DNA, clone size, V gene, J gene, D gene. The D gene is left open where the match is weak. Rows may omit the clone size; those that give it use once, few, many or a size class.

CDR3aa: CASSLRPVGGAGTEAFF; CDR3nt: TGTGCCAGCAGTTTAAGGCCCGTCGGGGGGGCGGGAACTGAAGCTTTCTTT; abundance: -; v_gene: TRBV28; j_gene: TRBJ1-1; d_gene: -
CDR3aa: CASSGDRGYEQYF; CDR3nt: TGTGCCAGCAGCGGAGACAGGGGCTACGAGCAGTACTTC; abundance: -; v_gene: TRBV13; j_gene: TRBJ2-7; d_gene: TRBD1
CDR3aa: CASRPRQGMFGYTF; CDR3nt: TGCGCCAGCAGACCTCGACAGGGGATGTTTGGCTACACCTTC; abundance: -; v_gene: TRBV5-1; j_gene: TRBJ1-2; d_gene: TRBD1
CDR3aa: CASILAGGPYEQYF; CDR3nt: TGTGCCAGCATTCTAGCGGGAGGGCCATACGAGCAGTACTTC; abundance: -; v_gene: TRBV6-5; j_gene: TRBJ2-7; d_gene: TRBD2
CDR3aa: CASSIGGRATDTQYF; CDR3nt: TGTGCCAGTAGTATAGGGGGGAGGGCTACAGATACGCAGTATTTT; abundance: -; v_gene: TRBV19; j_gene: TRBJ2-3; d_gene: TRBD2
CDR3aa: CASSVEGAYTGELFF; CDR3nt: TGTGCCAGCAGCGTAGAGGGGGCATACACCGGGGAGCTGTTTTTT; abundance: -; v_gene: TRBV9; j_gene: TRBJ2-2; d_gene: TRBD1
CDR3aa: CASSLGQAWDTQYF; CDR3nt: TGTGCCAGCAGCTTAGGTCAGGCATGGGATACGCAGTATTTT; abundance: -; v_gene: TRBV7-9; j_gene: TRBJ2-3; d_gene: -
CDR3aa: CASSLSRGLDTQYF; CDR3nt: TGTGCCAGCAGTTTATCGCGGGGCCTAGATACGCAGTATTTT; abundance: few; v_gene: TRBV27; j_gene: TRBJ2-3; d_gene: -
CDR3aa: CASSLLGGKQYF; CDR3nt: TGTGCCAGCAGTTTATTAGGAGGGAAGCAGTACTTC; abundance: few; v_gene: TRBV28; j_gene: TRBJ2-7; d_gene: -
CDR3aa: CASSEAERETQYF; CDR3nt: TGTGCCAGCAGTGAAGCTGAGAGGGAGACCCAGTACTTC; abundance: -; v_gene: TRBV2; j_gene: TRBJ2-5; d_gene: -
CDR3aa: CASSYAGETQYF; CDR3nt: TGTGCCAGCAGTTACGCGGGGGAGACCCAGTACTTC; abundance: -; v_gene: TRBV6-5; j_gene: TRBJ2-5; d_gene: -
CDR3aa: CASSLDSLSTDTQYF; CDR3nt: TGCGCCAGCAGCTTGGACTCTCTAAGCACAGATACGCAGTATTTT; abundance: -; v_gene: TRBV5-1; j_gene: TRBJ2-3; d_gene: -
CDR3aa: CASIHSFNNEQFF; CDR3nt: TGTGCCAGCATCCACTCATTCAACAATGAGCAGTTCTTC; abundance: -; v_gene: TRBV2; j_gene: TRBJ2-1; d_gene: -
CDR3aa: CASSQDSGSYNEQFF; CDR3nt: TGCGCCAGCAGCCAAGATAGCGGGAGTTACAATGAGCAGTTCTTC; abundance: -; v_gene: TRBV4-3; j_gene: TRBJ2-1; d_gene: TRBD2
CDR3aa: CASSRDRLNTEAFF; CDR3nt: TGTGCCAGCTCACGGGACAGACTGAACACTGAAGCTTTCTTT; abundance: -; v_gene: TRBV18; j_gene: TRBJ1-1; d_gene: TRBD1
CDR3aa: CASSLVRQNTGELFF; CDR3nt: TGTGCCAGCAGCTTAGTGAGACAGAACACCGGGGAGCTGTTTTTT; abundance: few; v_gene: TRBV11-2; j_gene: TRBJ2-2; d_gene: -
CDR3aa: CASSAGQGILGGYTF; CDR3nt: TGTGCCAGCAGCGCGGGACAGGGGATCCTTGGTGGCTACACCTTC; abundance: few; v_gene: TRBV3-1/TRBV3-2; j_gene: TRBJ1-2; d_gene: TRBD1
CDR3aa: CASSFPGAENTEAFF; CDR3nt: TGTGCCAGCAGCTTCCCAGGGGCTGAAAACACTGAAGCTTTCTTT; abundance: -; v_gene: TRBV7-9; j_gene: TRBJ1-1; d_gene: -
CDR3aa: CASSITGGNQPQHF; CDR3nt: TGTGCCAGTAGTATCACAGGGGGCAATCAGCCCCAGCATTTT; abundance: -; v_gene: TRBV19; j_gene: TRBJ1-5; d_gene: TRBD1
CDR3aa: CASSEADRGRTDTQYF; CDR3nt: TGTGCCAGCAGTGAAGCAGACAGGGGACGCACAGATACGCAGTATTTT; abundance: -; v_gene: TRBV6-1; j_gene: TRBJ2-3; d_gene: TRBD1
CDR3aa: CASSYSGSGTTNGQFF; CDR3nt: TGTGCCAGCAGTTACTCTGGTAGCGGGACTACAAATGGGCAGTTCTTC; abundance: -; v_gene: TRBV6-5; j_gene: TRBJ2-1; d_gene: TRBD2
CDR3aa: CASSPQAGSYNEQFF; CDR3nt: TGTGCCAGCAGCCCGCAGGCAGGATCCTACAATGAGCAGTTCTTC; abundance: few; v_gene: TRBV7-3; j_gene: TRBJ2-1; d_gene: -
CDR3aa: CASSQDRISGTEAFF; CDR3nt: TGCGCCAGCAGCCAAGATAGGATCTCGGGCACTGAAGCTTTCTTT; abundance: -; v_gene: TRBV4-3; j_gene: TRBJ1-1; d_gene: -
CDR3aa: CAISESSVSYGYTF; CDR3nt: TGTGCCATCAGTGAGTCTTCCGTGAGCTATGGCTACACCTTC; abundance: few; v_gene: TRBV10-3; j_gene: TRBJ1-2; d_gene: -
CDR3aa: CASRPDRGFGAFF; CDR3nt: TGTGCCAGCAGACCCGACAGGGGCTTTGGAGCTTTCTTT; abundance: few; v_gene: TRBV6-5; j_gene: TRBJ1-1; d_gene: TRBD1
CDR3aa: CASSPQGNEQFF; CDR3nt: TGTGCCAGCTCACCACAGGGGAATGAGCAGTTCTTC; abundance: -; v_gene: TRBV18; j_gene: TRBJ2-1; d_gene: -
CDR3aa: CASSMGSGRETQYF; CDR3nt: TGTGCCAGTAGTATGGGTAGCGGGAGAGAGACCCAGTACTTC; abundance: -; v_gene: TRBV19; j_gene: TRBJ2-5; d_gene: TRBD2
CDR3aa: CASSSPSRDRGMGNEQFF; CDR3nt: TGTGCCAGCAGTTCTCCGTCCCGGGACAGGGGGATGGGCAATGAGCAGTTCTTC; abundance: -; v_gene: TRBV27; j_gene: TRBJ2-1; d_gene: TRBD1
CDR3aa: CASGLRSGADYGYTF; CDR3nt: TGTGCTAGTGGTTTGCGGTCAGGGGCGGACTATGGCTACACCTTC; abundance: -; v_gene: TRBV12-5; j_gene: TRBJ1-2; d_gene: -